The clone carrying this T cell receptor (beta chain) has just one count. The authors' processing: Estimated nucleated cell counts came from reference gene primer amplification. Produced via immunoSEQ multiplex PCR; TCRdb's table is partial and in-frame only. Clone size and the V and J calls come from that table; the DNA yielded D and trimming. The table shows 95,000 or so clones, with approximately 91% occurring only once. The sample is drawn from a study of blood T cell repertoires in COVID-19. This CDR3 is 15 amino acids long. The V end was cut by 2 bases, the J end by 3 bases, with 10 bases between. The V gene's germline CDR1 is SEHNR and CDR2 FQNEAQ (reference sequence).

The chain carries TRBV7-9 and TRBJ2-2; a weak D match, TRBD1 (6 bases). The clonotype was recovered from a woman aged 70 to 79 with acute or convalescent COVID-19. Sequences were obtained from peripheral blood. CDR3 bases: TGTGCCAGCAGCTTAAGGGGGAAAGACACCGGGGAGCTGTTTTTT. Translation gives CASSLRGKDTGELFF.